This T cell receptor beta chain was recorded in a study of blood T cell repertoires in COVID-19. Original data processing: How many nucleated cells were present was estimated from reference gene primer amplification. The repertoire was sequenced with immunoSEQ multiplex PCR; TCRdb's copy has only in-frame clones and lacks some. D and trimming were read from the DNA, whereas the V and J calls and clone size are those reported in that table. The sample yields some 56,000 clones, under 90% seen once. The sequencing sample was made of peripheral blood. The source of this sequence is a man aged 80 or over with COVID-19, enrolled during active disease.

This chain's CDR3 is CASSSEGTPLGNQPQHF. Written as DNA, the CDR3 is TGTGCCAGCAGTTCGGAAGGGACACCTCTAGGGAATCAGCCCCAGCATTTT. The chain couples TRBV28 to TRBJ1-5; maybe TRBD1 (6 bases). From germline, CDR1 is MDHEN and CDR2 SYDVKM. The CDR3 runs 17 residues. V shed 4 bases and J shed 4 bases, with 20 bases lying between them.